These T cell receptor beta chains were read from a single sample in a study of T cells in Graves' hyperthyroidism and ophthalmopathy. Each CDR3 protein is one row after TCRdb ran MiXCR on the multiplex PCR reads. This table has under 350,000 distinct CDR3 sequences, 25% appearing once. The sample taken for sequencing was blood. These receptors originate from a man aged 40-55 years with Graves' hyperthyroidism that later progressed to Graves' ophthalmopathy. CDR3s include the opening cysteine and the closing phenylalanine or tryptophan. D genes are given only for firm matches. Part of the rows lack a size; the others show once, few, many or a class for expanded clones.

j_gene,v_gene,d_gene,abundance,CDR3nt,CDR3aa
TRBJ1-2,TRBV5-1,TRBD1,many,TGCGCCAGCAGCTACACTCGACAGGGGAGCTACACCTTC,CASSYTRQGSYTF
TRBJ1-1,TRBV7-3,.,many,TGTGCCAGCAGCAACACTAAGGGGCTCACTGAAGCTTTCTTT,CASSNTKGLTEAFF
TRBJ1-1,TRBV6-1,.,few,TGTGCCAGCACTCAGGCGGATGAAGCTTTCTTT,CASTQADEAFF
TRBJ2-7,TRBV29-1,TRBD1,many,TGCAGCGTTGAAGCAGGAGACAGGGGCCACGAGCAGTACTTC,CSVEAGDRGHEQYF
TRBJ2-7,TRBV19,TRBD1,many,TGTGCCAGCAGAGGGACAGGAAACTACGAGCAGTACTTC,CASRGTGNYEQYF
TRBJ1-2,TRBV7-9,.,many,TGTGCCAGCAGCTTAGTGGCTTCGACCGATGGCTACACCTTC,CASSLVASTDGYTF
TRBJ1-1,TRBV5-1,.,many,TGCGCCAGCAGCGGAGGACTGATGAACACTGAAGCTTTCTTT,CASSGGLMNTEAFF
TRBJ2-5,TRBV20-1,.,many,TGCAGTGCTAGAGATCTTAGCGAGAGAAGCGGTGGTCTGGAGACCCAGTACTTC,CSARDLSERSGGLETQYF
TRBJ2-7,TRBV30,TRBD1,.,TGTGCCTCCCGGGACAGCACCTACGAGCAGTACTTC,CASRDSTYEQYF
TRBJ2-1,TRBV12-3/TRBV12-4,.,many,TGTGCCAGCAGTTCTTCCTATAGCGGCTCCTACAATGAGCAGTTCTTC,CASSSSYSGSYNEQFF
TRBJ1-3,TRBV6-1,.,many,TGTGCCACATTTCTTCTGTCCTCTGGAAACACCATATATTTT,CATFLLSSGNTIYF
TRBJ1-1,TRBV6-1,.,.,TGTGCCAGCATCAACCCCGGGACGGGGAACACTGAAGCTTTCTTT,CASINPGTGNTEAFF
TRBJ2-7,TRBV11-2,.,.,TGTGCCAGCAGCTTATCGGACGTCTCGGAGCAGTACTTC,CASSLSDVSEQYF
TRBJ2-7,TRBV6-1,.,.,TGTGCCAGCAGTCGGACGGCCAACTACGAGCAGTACTTC,CASSRTANYEQYF
TRBJ1-2,TRBV12-3/TRBV12-4,.,many,TGTGCCAGCAGTTTCGGGGGTGGCTACACCTTC,CASSFGGGYTF
TRBJ1-1,TRBV12-3/TRBV12-4,.,.,TGTGCCAGCAGTTTGTCAGGGCAGGTTGACGGGGCTTTCTTT,CASSLSGQVDGAFF
TRBJ2-7,TRBV29-1,.,many,TGCAGCGCTTCGGGGTCCGGGTACGAGCAGTACTTC,CSASGSGYEQYF
TRBJ2-7,TRBV11-3,.,many,TGTGCCAGCAGCCGGACCCTCTGGGTCTGGGAGCAGTACTTC,CASSRTLWVWEQYF
TRBJ2-5,TRBV6-5,.,many,TGTGCCAGCAGTTACGGGACGATCCAAGAGACCCAGTACTTC,CASSYGTIQETQYF
TRBJ2-5,TRBV6-2/TRBV6-3,.,many,TGTGCCAGCAGTTACCCCCCCGGGACTGCGAAAGAGACCCAGTACTTC,CASSYPPGTAKETQYF
TRBJ2-7,TRBV12-3/TRBV12-4,.,many,TGTGCCAGCAGTTTAGCGGGAGCCTACGAGCAGTACTTC,CASSLAGAYEQYF
TRBJ2-5,TRBV6-1,TRBD1,.,TGTGCCAGCAGTGTCCAAGGGGGCGCGGGTCAAGAGACCCAGTACTTC,CASSVQGGAGQETQYF
TRBJ1-2,TRBV27,TRBD1,many,TGTGCCAGCAGTTTAGTCGGACAGGGAAGGACGAACTATGGCTACACCTTC,CASSLVGQGRTNYGYTF
TRBJ2-3,TRBV15,TRBD2,many,TGTGCCACCAGCAGAGATTATGACCTAGCGGGAGACGGCACAGATACGCAGTATTTT,CATSRDYDLAGDGTDTQYF
TRBJ2-7,TRBV27,.,once,TGTGCCACCCCGGGGATTATCTACGAGCAGTACTTC,CATPGIIYEQYF
TRBJ1-3,TRBV6-1,TRBD1,few,TGTGCCAGCAGCCAACAGGGGTCTTACTCTGGAAACACCATATATTTT,CASSQQGSYSGNTIYF
TRBJ1-1,TRBV6-5,.,many,TGTGCCAGTAGTCGGATCGGTACTGAAGCTTTCTTT,CASSRIGTEAFF
TRBJ1-1,TRBV15,.,many,TGTGCCACCAGCGAGTCTGGGGTGGAAGCTTTCTTT,CATSESGVEAFF
TRBJ2-7,TRBV24-1,.,many,TGTGCCACCAGCCCGCTCCGGGGTAGCGAGCAGTACTTC,CATSPLRGSEQYF